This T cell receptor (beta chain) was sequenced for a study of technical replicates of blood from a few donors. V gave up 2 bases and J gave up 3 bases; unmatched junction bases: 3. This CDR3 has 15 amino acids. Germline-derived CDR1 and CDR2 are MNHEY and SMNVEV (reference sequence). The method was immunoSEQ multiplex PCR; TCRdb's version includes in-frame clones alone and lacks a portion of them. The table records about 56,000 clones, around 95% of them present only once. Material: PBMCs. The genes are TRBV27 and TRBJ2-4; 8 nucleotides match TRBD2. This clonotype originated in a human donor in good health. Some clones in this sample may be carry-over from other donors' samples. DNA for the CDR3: TGTGCCAGCAGTTTAGCCGGGACTAGCAAAAACATTCAGTACTTC. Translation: CASSLAGTSKNIQYF.